The entry that follows covers one T cell receptor (beta chain) sequence. The antigen is undetermined. This sample was included in a study of T cell responses to AZD1222 COVID-19 vaccine. Study-level results: Among those given AZD1222, only 5 to 7 were seropositive at baseline. Clonal diversity may have been underestimated in mostly white British donors. Epitopes outside B.1.351 and B.1.1.7 mutated regions reportedly drew nearly half of spike TCRs. There were repertoire samples only from the period after the peak T cell response.

The assay was immunoSEQ multiplex PCR, and TCRdb's table has in-frame clones only and misses some. The sample lists 150,000 or so clones, 90% to 95% occurring once. CDR1 is LGHDT, CDR2 YNNKEL, per germline (reference sequence). CDR3 length equals 16 residues. V was cut by 0 bases and J by 4 bases, with 12 bases left in between. The material sequenced was peripheral blood, taken on day 0 of AZD1222 vaccination. The chain uses TRBV3-1 (or the pseudogene TRBV3-2) and TRBJ2-2; D gene uncertain. This TCR was sampled from an adult in good health. The CDR3 DNA reads TGTGCCAGCAGCCAAGAGTACGGCGATAGCACCGGGGAGCTGTTTTTT. Protein product: CASSQEYGDSTGELFF.